This T cell receptor beta chain is from a study of OX40 agonist ivuxolimab in advanced cancers. Libraries were prepared by immunoSEQ multiplex PCR; TCRdb keeps only in-frame clonotypes and omits some of them. Counted here are approximately 92,000 clones, about 96% occurring once; the ten biggest clones make up around 2%. The CDR3 has 13 residues. The V and J ends lost 6 bases and 1 base respectively, with 9 bases between them. The germline gives CDR1 SQVTM, CDR2 ANQGSEA. The sequences come from CD4+ or CD8+ T cells sorted from blood, collected in a trial of the OX40 agonist ivuxolimab. V is TRBV29-1 and J is TRBJ2-2, with D uncertain. The TCR was taken from an adult with an advanced solid tumor such as melanoma, head and neck, liver or kidney cancer. CDR3: CSVSRRNTGELFF. In DNA form, the CDR3 reads TGCAGCGTGTCACGCCGGAACACCGGGGAGCTGTTTTTT.